This TCR beta chain was found in a study of blood T cells in healthy people across ages. Study as a whole: About one barcoded beta molecule was captured per two T cells (by template switching). Notes on the study in general: The percentage of naive T cells correlated strongly with TCR beta diversity. More naive CD4+ cells and higher diversity were found in long-lived than in aged donors. A roughly linear age-dependent decrease characterized TCR beta diversity per million T cells.

The germline V gene encodes CDR1 SQVTM and CDR2 ANQGSEA. The CDR3 runs 14 residues. V was trimmed by 0 bases and J by 1 base, leaving 10 bases between them. In this sample, this clonotype turned up a few times. Antigen unknown. Alongside a J-beta primer mix, a sample-barcoded 5' primer served in a second PCR lasting roughly 7 to 12 cycles. TCRdb recomputed calls from the 5' RACE reads with MiXCR, one row per CDR3 protein. This table has over 1,200,000 distinct CDR3 sequences, approximately 63% appearing once. J is TRBJ2-7 and V is TRBV29-1; D possibly corresponds to TRBD1 (5 bases). Input material: blood. This TCR derives from a young man in good health. The CDR3 nucleotides are TGCAGCGTTGAAGATCCGCAGGGTTCCTACGAGCAGTACTTC. Translated: CSVEDPQGSYEQYF.